Listed below are T cell receptor beta chains from one sample, sequenced in a study of OX40 agonist ivuxolimab in advanced cancers. The protocol was immunoSEQ multiplex PCR, while the TCRdb copy is restricted to in-frame clones and leaves out a portion. Among 74,000 or so clones listed, around 86% were seen once. The sequencing used CD4+ or CD8+ T cells sorted from blood, collected in a trial of the OX40 agonist ivuxolimab. These TCRs come from an adult with an advanced solid tumor such as melanoma, head and neck, liver or kidney cancer. Each CDR3 is given with its conserved first and last residue. A D gene is named only where the DNA matches it firmly. Expanded clones are given a class, and other clones once, few, many or no size at all.

TRBJ1-3,-,TRBV27,-,TGTGCCAGCAGTTCAGGCTGGGGGGGCCTCTCTGGAAACACCATATATTTT,CASSSGWGGLSGNTIYF
TRBJ2-7,-,TRBV5-1,few,TGCGCCAGCGGTGACGGGGTCGAGCAGTACTTC,CASGDGVEQYF
TRBJ2-7,-,TRBV6-1,-,TGTGCCAGCACCTCAGGCTCCGAGCAGTACTTC,CASTSGSEQYF
TRBJ1-5,TRBD1,TRBV27,-,TGTGCCAGCAGTCTGGGACAGCGGAATCAGCCCCAGCATTTT,CASSLGQRNQPQHF
TRBJ2-1,TRBD2,TRBV6-6,-,TGTGCCAGCAGCTCCAGCGGGAGCTCCTACAATGAGCAGTTCTTC,CASSSSGSSYNEQFF
TRBJ2-7,TRBD1,TRBV2,-,TGTGCCAGCGTCCGGGACAGGGACTACGAGCAGTACTTC,CASVRDRDYEQYF
TRBJ2-3,-,TRBV7-3,once,TGTGCCAGCAGCTTAGGTGGGATTAGCACAGATACGCAGTATTTT,CASSLGGISTDTQYF
TRBJ1-4,TRBD1,TRBV28,-,TGTGCCAGCAGTCCACAGGGGCAGTGGGAAAAACTGTTTTTT,CASSPQGQWEKLFF
TRBJ2-1,TRBD2,TRBV9,-,TGTGCCAGCAGCCTAGCTGGCGGGGGGCAGTTCTTC,CASSLAGGGQFF
TRBJ2-3,-,TRBV7-2,-,TGTGCCAGCAGCTTTGGGGATACGCAGTATTTT,CASSFGDTQYF
TRBJ2-3,TRBD2,TRBV5-1,-,TGCGCCAGCAGCTCGGGGACTAGCGTCACAGATACGCAGTATTTT,CASSSGTSVTDTQYF
TRBJ1-2,-,TRBV10-3,few,TGTGCCATCAGTGAGTCGCCCACTTATGGCTACACCTTC,CAISESPTYGYTF
TRBJ2-3,TRBD2,TRBV6-1,-,TGTGCCAGCAGTGAAGGACTAGCGGGAGGCACAGATACGCAGTATTTT,CASSEGLAGGTDTQYF
TRBJ2-3,TRBD2,TRBV19,-,TGTGCCAGTAGGACCCTAGCGGGAGGATCCACAGATACGCAGTATTTT,CASRTLAGGSTDTQYF
TRBJ2-6,-,TRBV5-8,-,TGTGCCAGCAGCAGGGCTGGTATCTCTGGGGCCAACGTCCTGACTTTC,CASSRAGISGANVLTF
TRBJ1-2,-,TRBV18,-,TGTGCCAGCTCACCACCAGTCGGTACCTATGGCTACACCTTC,CASSPPVGTYGYTF
TRBJ1-3,-,TRBV5-4,-,TGTGCCAGCAGCTTGGGCCTGACCAGGGACACCATATATTTT,CASSLGLTRDTIYF
TRBJ1-2,-,TRBV6-1,once,TGTGCCAGCAGTGATCGGATTAACTATGGCTACACCTTC,CASSDRINYGYTF